What follows are 29 T cell receptor beta chains derived from one specimen sequenced in a study of shared clonotypes between healthy human individuals. Method: immunoSEQ multiplex PCR; TCRdb's copy keeps in-frame clones and lacks some. The sample yields about 730,000 clones, 72% seen once. The source material was memory CD4+ T cells sorted from blood. Described subset: CD45RA-negative fraction. Every receptor here comes from a woman between 25 and 40 years old in good health.

As to this clone: The sample contains more than one DNA sequence encoding this CDR3. This rearrangement joins TRBV19 to TRBJ2-3; 8 positions match TRBD2. The trim removed 1 base at V and 6 bases at J, leaving 6 bases unmatched. The CDR3 extends over 15 amino acids. CDR1 is LNHDA and CDR2 is SQIVND in the germline V gene (reference sequence). CDR3 residues: CASSIGGLDPDTQYF. CDR3 DNA: TGTGCCAGTAGTATAGGGGGACTAGATCCGGATACGCAGTATTTT. Drawing the rest from reference TRBV19 and TRBJ2-3, the complete variable domain is DGGITQSPKYLFRKEGQNVTLSCEQNLNHDAMYWYRQDPGQGLRLIYYSQIVNDFQKGDIAEGYSVSREKKESFPLTVTSAQKNPTAFYLCASSIGGLDPDTQYFGPGTRLTVL.

The rearrangement uses TRBV10-2 and TRBJ2-1; TRBD2 matches 8 bases. CDR1 WSHSY and CDR2 SAAADI come from the germline V gene. CDR3 length equals 14 residues. V lost 3 bases, J lost 10 bases, and 8 bases stayed unmatched. CDR3 sequence (DNA): TGCGCCAGCAGTGACGGGACTAGGTTGTGGGAGCAGTTCTTC. Encoded protein: CASSDGTRLWEQFF.

V is TRBV14 and J is TRBJ2-1; D not certain. V dropped 3 bases and J dropped 10 bases, with 22 bases sitting between them. This CDR3 contains 16 residues. The germline gives CDR1 SGHDN, CDR2 FVKESK. CDR3 protein: CASSHIRARTFAEQFF. The DNA of the CDR3 is TGTGCCAGCAGCCACATACGGGCCCGAACATTCGCCGAGCAGTTCTTC.

There are many counts of this clone. The rearrangement joins TRBV28 to TRBJ1-2, with TRBD1 identical over 11 bases. From germline, CDR1 is MDHEN and CDR2 SYDVKM. The CDR3 contains 15 residues. The V and J ends lost 5 bases and 5 bases, in that order; junction bases with no gene match: 7. In DNA form, the CDR3 reads TGTGCCAGCAGTGACGGACAGGGGGCCATATATGGCTACACCTTC. Translation gives CASSDGQGAIYGYTF.

V gene TRBV28 combines with J gene TRBJ2-4, with D perhaps TRBD1 (6 bases). V was clipped by 3 bases and J by 3 bases, with 12 bases between them. The CDR3 runs 15 residues. Germline CDR1 is MDHEN and CDR2 is SYDVKM. The DNA of the CDR3 is TGTGCCAGCAGTTTCACTGGGACATACAAAAACATTCAGTACTTC. This encodes CASSFTGTYKNIQYF.

This clone was recorded a few times. CDR3 sequence: CASSQAFAGGSYNEQFF. The CDR3 region has the DNA TGCGCCAGCAGCCAAGCCTTCGCGGGTGGCTCCTACAATGAGCAGTTCTTC. V usage is TRBV4-1 and J usage is TRBJ2-1; D may be TRBD2 (5 bases). V was cut by 1 base and J by 0 bases, with 13 bases left in between. Per the germline V gene, CDR1 is MGHRA and CDR2 is YSYEKL. CDR3 length: 17 residues.

CDR3 nucleotide sequence: TGTGCCAGTAGTACAGGACTAGCGGGAAAGGGTGAGCAGTTCTTC. It encodes CASSTGLAGKGEQFF. The chain employs TRBV19 and TRBJ2-1; 12 nucleotides line up with TRBD2. This CDR3 has 15 amino acids. CDR1 and CDR2 (germline): LNHDA, SQIVND (reference sequence). With 4 bases clipped from V and 9 bases from J, the junction kept 7 bases outside the gene matches.

The CDR3 DNA reads TGTGCCAGCAGCTTAGTTGAGGGAGGGCCCTACGAGCAGTACTTC. It translates to CASSLVEGGPYEQYF. V gene TRBV7-8 combines with J gene TRBJ2-7; 7 bases map to TRBD2. From germline, CDR1 is SGHVS and CDR2 FQNEAQ. CDR3 length: 15 amino acids. Trimming took 1 base from V and 2 from J; bases not matched to a gene: 5. Using reference TRBV7-8 and TRBJ2-7 for the parts outside the CDR3, the full variable domain is GAGVSQSPRYKVAKRGQDVALRCDPISGHVSLFWYQQALGQGPEFLTYFQNEAQLDKSGLPSDRFFAERPEGSVSTLKIQRTQQEDSAVYLCASSLVEGGPYEQYFGPGTRLTVT.

V usage is TRBV27 and J usage is TRBJ2-3; D gene uncertain. This CDR3 spans 14 amino acids. Germline V gives CDR1 MNHEY, CDR2 SMNVEV (reference sequence). Trimming removed 5 bases at V and 3 bases at J, with 12 bases between. Here the CDR3 DNA reads TGTGCCAGCAGTCGCTACTCGCGGACAGATACGCAGTATTTT. Protein product: CASSRYSRTDTQYF.

This clone was picked up one time. This chain links TRBV7-2 with TRBJ2-7; 7 bases fit TRBD1. J was trimmed by 0 bases and V by 5 bases; bases with no gene match: 10. CDR1 and CDR2 from the germline V gene are SGHTA and FQGNSA. CDR3 length: 16 amino acids. The DNA of the CDR3 is TGTGCCAGCAGCCTCCGACAGGGATCGGGCTCCTACGAGCAGTACTTC. This translates into CASSLRQGSGSYEQYF.

This chain links TRBV14 with TRBJ2-3; D gene ambiguous. Germline V lookup: CDR1 SGHDN, CDR2 FVKESK. This CDR3 spans 17 amino acids. V gave up 0 bases and J gave up 3 bases, with 16 bases separating them. This chain's CDR3 is CASSQDKGPQRTDTQYF. The CDR3 DNA sequence: TGTGCCAGCAGCCAAGATAAAGGACCCCAAAGGACAGATACGCAGTATTTT.

V and J are TRBV10-3 and TRBJ2-7; TRBD1 matches 12 bases. J was trimmed by 6 bases and V by 9 bases; bases with no gene match: 6. There are 13 residues in the CDR3. Germline assignment: CDR1 ENHRY and CDR2 SYGVKD. The CDR3 protein is CAMGTGGFSEQYF. The CDR3 nucleotides read TGTGCCATGGGGACAGGGGGCTTTAGCGAGCAGTACTTC.

V is TRBV5-1 and J is TRBJ2-1, with 13 positions matching TRBD2. Trimming at V came to 3 bases and at J to 8 bases, leaving 5 bases not matched to a gene. The CDR3 is 15 residues long. Germline lookup yields CDR1 SGHRS and CDR2 YFSETQ. The CDR3 DNA sequence: TGCGCCAGCAGCTCGGGACTAGCGGGATTCGATGAGCAGTTCTTC. Translating gives CASSSGLAGFDEQFF. The full variable domain, in which reference TRBV5-1 and TRBJ2-1 provide the parts outside the CDR3, is KAGVTQTPRYLIKTRGQQVTLSCSPISGHRSVSWYQQTPGQGLQFLFEYFSETQRNKGNFPGRFSGRQFSNSRSEMNVSTLELGDSALYLCASSSGLAGFDEQFFGPGTRLTVL.

The chain uses TRBV7-2 and TRBJ2-3; D unclear. Deletions cut 2 bases from V and 8 bases from J, with 17 bases between. Germline V CDR1 and CDR2: SGHTA, FQGNSA. CDR3 length equals 15 residues. DNA of the CDR3: TGTGCCAGCAGCTTAATTTCGGGCCGCACGAGTACGCAGTATTTT. It encodes CASSLISGRTSTQYF.

This clone was recorded many times. V gene TRBV28 combines with J gene TRBJ2-7, with 9 bases identical to TRBD1. V lost 3 bases to trimming and J lost 3 bases; unmatched junction nucleotides: 6. The length of the CDR3 is 15 residues. Germline CDR1 reads MDHEN; CDR2 reads SYDVKM. CDR3: CASSFGGTGYYEQYF. The DNA of the CDR3 is TGTGCCAGCAGTTTTGGGGGGACAGGGTACTACGAGCAGTACTTC.

Concerning this clone itself: The same CDR3 also results from other DNA sequences found in this sample. The gene calls are TRBV11-2 and TRBJ1-5; 7 bases map to TRBD1. Germline CDR1 is SGHAT and CDR2 is FQNNGV. Germline trimming cut 5 bases from V and 4 bases from J; bases unmatched to any gene: 2. The CDR3 sequence is 13 residues long. The CDR3 sequence: CASSVQGNQPQHF. In DNA, the CDR3 is TGTGCCAGCAGCGTACAGGGGAATCAGCCCCAGCATTTT. Supplemented by reference TRBV11-2 and TRBJ1-5, the full variable domain reads EAGVAQSPRYKIIEKRQSVAFWCNPISGHATLYWYQQILGQGPKLLIQFQNNGVVDDSQLPKDRFSAERLKGVDSTLKIQPAKLEDSAVYLCASSVQGNQPQHFGDGTRLSIL.

The gene calls are TRBV11-3 and TRBJ1-1; a weak D match, TRBD1 (6 bases). V was pared by 5 bases and J by 4 bases, with 11 bases between. CDR3 length: 13 amino acids. In germline, CDR1 is SGHNT, CDR2 YENEEA. The CDR3 protein is CASSATGITEAFF. The CDR3 DNA is TGTGCCAGCAGCGCCACAGGGATCACTGAAGCTTTCTTT.

The chain couples TRBV7-8 to TRBJ2-2; D not resolved. V was clipped by 5 bases and J by 4 bases, with 14 bases between them. Germline V lookup: CDR1 SGHVS, CDR2 FQNEAQ. This CDR3 comprises 15 residues. The CDR3 spells CASSVRAIGTGELFF. In nucleotides, the CDR3 is TGTGCCAGCAGCGTAAGGGCGATCGGCACCGGGGAGCTGTTTTTT.

Written as DNA, the CDR3 is TGTGCCAGCTCACCCCCCCCACGGACTAGCGGGAGTTGGAATGAGCAGTTCTTC. Its protein product is CASSPPPRTSGSWNEQFF. This sequence joins TRBV18 and TRBJ2-1, with 13 bases that match TRBD2. CDR3 size: 18 residues. Germline V gene data show CDR1 as KGHSH and CDR2 as LQKENI. The J segment lost 7 bases and the V segment lost 3 bases, leaving 12 bases of the junction unmatched.

This clone was seen only a few times. The chain uses TRBV28 and TRBJ2-7, with TRBD2 matching 7 bases. Germline V gene data show CDR1 as MDHEN and CDR2 as SYDVKM. There are 14 residues in the CDR3. V dropped 3 bases and J dropped 4; count of bases not matched to a gene: 6. The CDR3 region is CASSFGGSRYEQYF. The CDR3 DNA is TGTGCCAGCAGTTTCGGCGGGAGTCGGTACGAGCAGTACTTC.

The chain couples TRBV12-5 to TRBJ1-1; the D gene is possibly TRBD1 (6 bases). This CDR3 is built from 17 residues. Germline CDR1 and CDR2: LGHNT and FRNRAP. Trimming took off 0 bases at V and 0 bases at J, with 14 bases between the two ends. CDR3 bases: TGTGCTAGTGGTTTGGTACTAGGGGGGAAGATGAACACTGAAGCTTTCTTT. Its translation: CASGLVLGGKMNTEAFF.

This clone was seen once. J is TRBJ2-7 and V is TRBV7-9; 12 nucleotides agree with TRBD2. With V trimmed by 5 bases and J by 2 bases, 4 bases remained unmatched. The CDR3 sequence is 15 residues long. In germline, CDR1 is SEHNR, CDR2 FQNEAQ (reference sequence). The CDR3 bases are TGTGCCAGCAGCGGACTAGCGGGGTTCACCTACGAGCAGTACTTC. Its translation: CASSGLAGFTYEQYF.

The DNA for the CDR3 is TGTGCCAGCAGTAAGGTTAGCGGTGAGCAGTTCTTC. As protein: CASSKVSGEQFF. The J gene is TRBJ2-1, the V gene TRBV5-6; D perhaps matches TRBD2 (6 bases). The V end was cut by 5 bases, the J end by 9 bases, with 12 bases between. This CDR3 comprises 12 residues. Germline CDR1 and CDR2: SGHDT and YYEEEE.

The V call is TRBV18, the J call TRBJ2-1; perhaps TRBD2 as D (6 bases). CDR1 is KGHSH and CDR2 is LQKENI in the germline V gene. The CDR3 spans 13 residues. V shed 2 bases and J shed 6 bases, with 8 bases lying between them. The CDR3 here is CASSPTSSNEQFF. CDR3 bases: TGTGCCAGCTCACCAACTAGCAGCAATGAGCAGTTCTTC.

This chain links TRBV4-1 with TRBJ1-5; 8 bases agree with TRBD1. This CDR3 region has 16 residues. Trimming removed 1 base from V and 3 bases from J; junction bases left unmatched: 5. Germline assignment: CDR1 MGHRA and CDR2 YSYEKL. CDR3 region: CASSQGPGQDNQPQHF. In DNA form, the CDR3 reads TGCGCCAGCAGCCAAGGCCCGGGACAGGACAATCAGCCCCAGCATTTT.

The J gene is TRBJ2-7, the V gene TRBV6-1, with a weak D call TRBD2 (6 bases). V lost 8 bases and J 4 bases, leaving 12 bases between the germline ends. The CDR3 has 12 amino acids. Germline V gene sequence: CDR1 MNHNS, CDR2 SASEGT. CDR3 sequence (DNA): TGTGCCAGCGGGGGGAATATATACGAGCAGTACTTC. Translating it yields CASGGNIYEQYF.

Ten or more counts support this clone. The V gene is TRBV2, the J gene TRBJ2-2; the match to TRBD2 covers 9 bases. This CDR3 spans 14 amino acids. Germline V gene data show CDR1 as SNHLY and CDR2 as FYNNEI. After removal of 8 bases from V and 2 bases from J, the junction contained 3 bases not matched to a gene. The CDR3 DNA sequence: TGTGCCAGCCTTAGCGGGGGTAACACCGGGGAGCTGTTTTTT. The encoded protein is CASLSGGNTGELFF.

With respect to this clone: Being one base from a much bigger clone, this may be a read error. The same CDR3 can be traced to other DNA sequences in this sample. CDR3 bases: TGTGCCAGCAGCCCCGGCCTCCAAGAGACCCAGTACTTC. This codes for CASSPGLQETQYF. V gene TRBV7-2 combines with J gene TRBJ2-5; D not certain. Deletions cut 5 bases from V and 1 base from J, with 8 bases between. CDR3 length: 13 residues. Per the germline V gene, CDR1 is SGHTA and CDR2 is FQGNSA.

The V gene is TRBV6-4, the J gene TRBJ1-1; D may be TRBD1 (6 bases). Germline assignment: CDR1 MRHNA and CDR2 SNTAGT. V lost 6 bases and J lost 5, with 13 bases in between. CDR3 length: 13 residues. CDR3: CASSPEGETEAFF. CDR3 coding DNA: TGTGCCAGCAGCCCCGAGGGGGAGACTGAAGCTTTCTTT.